A single sample is the source of the 8 T cell receptor beta chains below, sequenced in a study of shared clonotypes between healthy human individuals (dated by TCRdb to about 2020). Library construction relied on the immunoSEQ multiplex PCR assay. Imported from immuneACCESS, the table was reduced by TCRdb to in-frame sequences with V and J called. These copies leave out some clones; in studies compared against another copy, an unresolved V gene accounts for under half, and the cause of the remainder is not known. This sample holds 650,000 to 750,000 clones; around 72% were observed only once. The top ten hold 1.5% to 2% of the sample. Sequencing was done on a sample of memory CD4+ T cells sorted from blood. Explained via the paper, the cell subset or site label denotes: CD45RA-negative fraction. These receptor sequences come from a woman younger than 45 in good health.

The chain carries TRBV7-7 and TRBJ2-5, with TRBD2 matching over 10 bases. In germline, CDR1 is SSHAT, CDR2 FNYEAQ (reference sequence). CDR3 length: 17 residues. Unmatched junction bases numbered 10, after V lost 1 base and J lost 5 bases. The CDR3 spells CASSLDRSGRFRETQYF. The CDR3 coding sequence is TGTGCCAGCAGCTTAGATCGTAGCGGGAGGTTCCGGGAGACCCAGTACTTC.

The CDR3 DNA is TGTGCCAGCAGGCGAGGGGACAGGGAGACCGAGCAGTACTTC. Its translation is CASRRGDRETEQYF. V gene TRBV25-1 combines with J gene TRBJ2-7; 9 bases line up with TRBD1. Per the germline V gene, CDR1 is MGHDK and CDR2 is SYGVNS. With V trimmed by 6 bases and J by 6 bases, 9 bases remained unmatched. The CDR3 has 14 amino acids.

CDR3 amino acids: CASSAATSGPYNEQFF. CDR3 bases: TGTGCCAGCAGTGCCGCAACTAGCGGACCCTACAATGAGCAGTTCTTC. The V gene is TRBV25-1, the J gene TRBJ2-1, with TRBD2 matching over 8 bases. This CDR3 is 16 amino acids long. The V and J ends lost 4 bases and 2 bases, in that order; junction bases with no gene match: 7. The V gene's germline CDR1 is MGHDK and CDR2 SYGVNS. Using reference TRBV25-1 and TRBJ2-1 for the parts outside the CDR3, the full variable domain is EADIYQTPRYLVIGTGKKITLECSQTMGHDKMYWYQQDPGMELHLIHYSYGVNSTEKGDLSSESTVSRIRTEHFPLTLESARPSHTSQYLCASSAATSGPYNEQFFGPGTRLTVL.

This clone was seen a single time. The rearrangement uses TRBV5-1 and TRBJ1-4; possibly TRBD1 for D (5 bases). The germline CDR1 and CDR2 sequences are SGHRS and YFSETQ. The CDR3 length is 16 residues. V shed 3 bases and J shed 0 bases, with 12 bases lying between them. DNA of the CDR3: TGCGCCAGCAGCTCCGCTCCGGGGGCAACTAATGAAAAACTGTTTTTT. This codes for CASSSAPGATNEKLFF.

This clone turned up a few times. A read error is possible here, since a much larger clone lies one base away. Other DNA sequences within the sample encode an identical CDR3. The chain joins TRBV5-1 to TRBJ2-2, with 8 bases fitting TRBD1. The CDR3 sequence is 15 residues long. Trimming removed 4 bases from V and 4 bases from J; junction bases left unmatched: 6. Germline values: CDR1 SGHRS, CDR2 YFSETQ. The DNA of the CDR3 is TGCGCCAGCAGCCCCGGGACAGGCGGCACCGGGGAGCTGTTTTTT. Protein: CASSPGTGGTGELFF.

The chain is built from TRBV5-1 and TRBJ1-1, with D possibly matching TRBD1 (5 bases). Trimming pared 5 bases from V and 1 base from J, leaving 15 bases between. CDR1 is SGHRS and CDR2 is YFSETQ in the germline V gene. The CDR3 runs 15 residues. Here the CDR3 DNA reads TGCGCCAGCAGGGAATGGACCCAGGGGAACACTGAAGCTTTCTTT. It translates to CASREWTQGNTEAFF.

The chain joins TRBV28 to TRBJ1-1; D call uncertain. Germline CDR1 MDHEN, CDR2 SYDVKM. This CDR3 comprises 8 residues. In DNA, the CDR3 is TGTGGTGCTACTGAAGCTTTCTTT. As protein: CGATEAFF.

V is TRBV5-1 and J is TRBJ2-1, with TRBD2 matching 7 bases. Germline CDR1 is SGHRS and CDR2 is YFSETQ. The length of the CDR3 is 15 residues. V was clipped by 4 bases and J by 0 bases; unmatched bases: 4. This chain's CDR3 is CASSAPSGSYNEQFF. In DNA form, the CDR3 reads TGCGCCAGCAGCGCCCCTAGCGGCTCCTACAATGAGCAGTTCTTC.